Each of the 20 T cell receptor beta chains below was sequenced from the same sample in a study of cytomegalovirus exposure and HLA in healthy donors. Use of 60 Vbeta and 13 Jbeta primers characterized the PCR. The repertoire was sequenced with immunoSEQ multiplex PCR; TCRdb's copy has only in-frame clones and lacks some. The table has some 89,000 clones, approximately 81% seen once. Material for sequencing was PBMCs. The origin of the receptors is a middle-aged man in good health and CMV-seropositive.

This clone occurred once. The chain combines TRBV5-1 with TRBJ2-3; D gene ambiguous. This CDR3 has 13 amino acids. The germline CDR1 and CDR2 sequences are SGHRS and YFSETQ. V lost 4 bases and J lost 6, with 12 bases in between. The CDR3 nucleotides are TGCGCCAGCAGCCCGGGTTTGGGTGATACGCAGTATTTT. It specifies CASSPGLGDTQYF.

The chain uses TRBV2 and TRBJ1-1; a weak D match, TRBD1 (5 bases). Per the germline V gene, CDR1 is SNHLY and CDR2 is FYNNEI. The germline V and J ends were trimmed by 2 bases and 10 bases, with 11 bases remaining between them. The CDR3 extends over 12 amino acids. Written as DNA, the CDR3 is TGTGCCAGCAGTGAACAGGGCCTGGGAGCTTTCTTT. This encodes CASSEQGLGAFF. Full variable domain (outside the CDR3, taken from reference TRBV2 and TRBJ1-1): EPEVTQTPSHQVTQMGQEVILRCVPISNHLYFYWYRQILGQKVEFLVSFYNNEISEKSEIFDDQFSVERPDGSNFTLKIRSTKLEDSAMYFCASSEQGLGAFFGQGTRLTVV.

V usage is TRBV27 and J usage is TRBJ1-6; 10 nucleotides match TRBD1. The ends lost 6 bases at V and 7 bases at J; junction bases unmatched: 3. Per the germline V gene, CDR1 is MNHEY and CDR2 is SMNVEV (reference sequence). The CDR3 covers 14 residues. The CDR3 is CASRGTGANSPLHF. CDR3 nucleotides: TGTGCCAGCAGAGGGACAGGGGCGAATTCACCCCTCCACTTT.

The chain couples TRBV4-2 to TRBJ1-1, with D possibly TRBD1 on 5 matching bases. The CDR3 has 14 amino acids. The germline gives CDR1 LGHNA, CDR2 YNFKEQ. The V and J ends lost 0 bases and 4 bases respectively, with 9 bases between them. The CDR3 reads CASSQDRVATEAFF. CDR3 coding DNA: TGTGCCAGCAGCCAAGACAGGGTTGCCACTGAAGCTTTCTTT.

The gene calls are TRBV4-1 and TRBJ2-7; D unclear. CDR1 and CDR2 from the germline V gene are MGHRA and YSYEKL. The CDR3 runs 14 residues. Between the trimmed V and J ends, which lost 0 bases and 11 bases, there was a span of 17 bases. The CDR3 DNA reads TGCGCCAGCAGCCAAGACCCCACGTGGAGCCAAGAGTACTTC. Translated, it gives CASSQDPTWSQEYF.

The V gene is TRBV7-9, the J gene TRBJ2-7; TRBD1 matches at 9 bases. Germline CDR1 SEHNR, CDR2 FQNEAQ (reference sequence). The length of the CDR3 is 15 residues. Losses at the gene ends were 0 bases for V and 3 bases for J; bases not matched to a gene: 3. The CDR3, as DNA: TGTGCCAGCAGCTTAGCACAGGGGGCCTACTACGAGCAGTACTTC. It specifies CASSLAQGAYYEQYF.

V and J are TRBV6-1 and TRBJ1-1; TRBD1 agrees at 8 bases. There are 14 residues in the CDR3. V trimming: 7 bases; J trimming: 0 bases; junction bases outside the gene matches: 4. The germline V gene has CDR1 MNHNS and CDR2 SASEGT. DNA of the CDR3: TGTGCCAGCAAGGAACAGGGGGTGAACACTGAAGCTTTCTTT. It encodes CASKEQGVNTEAFF.

This chain joins TRBV7-9 and TRBJ2-3; TRBD2 aligns across 12 bases. V was pared by 1 base and J by 2 bases, with 1 base of the junction left unmatched. Per the germline V gene, CDR1 is SEHNR and CDR2 is FQNEAQ (reference sequence). The CDR3 has 16 amino acids. The CDR3 region has the DNA TGTGCCAGCAGCTTAGGACTAGCGGGGGCCACAGATACGCAGTATTTT. As protein: CASSLGLAGATDTQYF.

The chain employs TRBV19 and TRBJ2-7; tentative D call: TRBD1 (5 bases). V was trimmed by 3 bases and J by 4 bases, leaving 10 bases between them. Germline CDR1 reads LNHDA; CDR2 reads SQIVND (reference sequence). This CDR3 has 13 amino acids. The CDR3 region is CASSIRQGYEQYF. The CDR3, as DNA: TGTGCCAGTAGTATTCGGCAGGGTTACGAGCAGTACTTC.

This chain links TRBV2 with TRBJ2-3, with a weak D call TRBD2 (6 bases). Trimming shortened V by 10 bases and J by 0 bases, and 11 bases separated the two germline ends. Per the germline V gene, CDR1 is SNHLY and CDR2 is FYNNEI. This CDR3 comprises 13 residues. In nucleotides, the CDR3 is TGTGCCAACCGGGACTCTAGCACAGATACGCAGTATTTT. This translates into CANRDSSTDTQYF.

The chain couples TRBV19 to TRBJ2-3, with a weak D call TRBD1 (6 bases). The germline gives CDR1 LNHDA, CDR2 SQIVND (reference sequence). This CDR3 spans 14 amino acids. Trimming removed 7 bases from V and 6 bases from J, with 17 bases in between. The chain's CDR3 is CASKGSRDTDTQYF. CDR3 bases: TGTGCCAGTAAAGGGAGTAGGGACACCGATACGCAGTATTTT.

The chain has TRBV7-8 and TRBJ2-3; a possible D gene is TRBD1 (5 bases). There are 15 residues in the CDR3. CDR1 and CDR2 from the germline V gene are SGHVS and FQNEAQ. Trimming removed 5 bases at V and 5 bases at J, with 17 bases between. The CDR3 coding sequence is TGTGCCAGCAGCGCAGGGCAGGGCCTCGAAGATACGCAGTATTTT. It is translated as CASSAGQGLEDTQYF. Using reference TRBV7-8 and TRBJ2-3 for the parts outside the CDR3, the full variable domain is GAGVSQSPRYKVAKRGQDVALRCDPISGHVSLFWYQQALGQGPEFLTYFQNEAQLDKSGLPSDRFFAERPEGSVSTLKIQRTQQEDSAVYLCASSAGQGLEDTQYFGPGTRLTVL.

The V call is TRBV5-1, the J call TRBJ2-7; D is possibly TRBD1 (6 bases). With 4 bases removed from V and 7 bases from J, the gap between germline ends came to 12 bases. This CDR3 has 12 amino acids. Per the germline V gene, CDR1 is SGHRS and CDR2 is YFSETQ. The CDR3 here is CASSLQGREQYF. CDR3 nucleotide sequence: TGCGCCAGCAGCCTACAGGGTAGGGAGCAGTACTTC. Complete variable domain (other parts from reference TRBV5-1 and TRBJ2-7): KAGVTQTPRYLIKTRGQQVTLSCSPISGHRSVSWYQQTPGQGLQFLFEYFSETQRNKGNFPGRFSGRQFSNSRSEMNVSTLELGDSALYLCASSLQGREQYFGPGTRLTVT.

The chain has TRBV7-9 and TRBJ2-5, with TRBD2 as a possible D gene (5 bases). The CDR3 covers 14 residues. V was trimmed by 5 bases and J by 5 bases, leaving 15 bases between them. Germline V gives CDR1 SEHNR, CDR2 FQNEAQ (reference sequence). The CDR3 DNA is TGTGCCAGCAGCGCAAGTCCTAGCTGGGAGACCCAGTACTTC. The encoded protein is CASSASPSWETQYF.

The chain has TRBV5-1 and TRBJ1-4; no definite D call. The CDR3 consists of 16 residues. Looked up from germline, CDR1 is SGHRS and CDR2 is YFSETQ. V lost 0 bases and J lost 0, with 9 bases in between. CDR3 nucleotide sequence: TGCGCCAGCAGCTTGGGTACAATTGCAACTAATGAAAAACTGTTTTTT. Translating gives CASSLGTIATNEKLFF.

The V and J genes are TRBV10-3 and TRBJ2-7; D perhaps matches TRBD1 (6 bases). The V end lost 0 bases, the J end lost 6 bases, and 21 bases lay between the germline ends. This CDR3 contains 17 residues. The germline V gene has CDR1 ENHRY and CDR2 SYGVKD. The CDR3 region is CAISESTGMIATCEQYF. CDR3 nucleotide sequence: TGTGCCATCAGTGAGTCGACAGGCATGATCGCTACGTGCGAGCAGTACTTC.

V gene TRBV29-1 combines with J gene TRBJ2-1; perhaps TRBD2 as D (6 bases). V dropped 5 bases and J dropped 7 bases, with 15 bases sitting between them. Germline V gene data show CDR1 as SQVTM and CDR2 as ANQGSEA. The CDR3 is 13 amino acids. This CDR3 reads CSVKGGGRNEQFF. CDR3 DNA sequence: TGCAGCGTTAAAGGCGGAGGGAGGAATGAGCAGTTCTTC.

This clone was picked up one time. The CDR3 nucleotides read TGTGCCAGCAGTCCCATCGTCTTGGGGGCTACTAACTATGGCTACACCTTC. Translation: CASSPIVLGATNYGYTF. This chain joins TRBV27 and TRBJ1-2; D is possibly TRBD1 (6 bases). This CDR3 has 17 residues. V lost 5 bases and J lost 0, with 19 bases in between. Germline V lookup: CDR1 MNHEY, CDR2 SMNVEV (reference sequence).

The V gene is TRBV19, the J gene TRBJ2-7, with 10 bases aligning to TRBD1. CDR1 is LNHDA, CDR2 SQIVND, per germline (reference sequence). This CDR3 has 15 residues. Trimming removed 6 bases from V and 7 bases from J; junction bases left unmatched: 12. CDR3 residues: CASRPRDRGAREQYF. The CDR3 DNA reads TGTGCCAGTAGACCCCGGGACAGGGGTGCTCGGGAGCAGTACTTC.

A single count supports this clone. The genes are TRBV11-2 and TRBJ2-7, with D perhaps TRBD1 (6 bases). This CDR3 contains 14 residues. Trimming cost V 3 bases and J 2 bases, with 11 bases left between them. CDR1 is SGHAT, CDR2 FQNNGV, per germline. The CDR3 region is CASSFARGTYEQYF. In DNA, the CDR3 is TGTGCCAGCAGCTTTGCGAGGGGGACCTACGAGCAGTACTTC.